These 30 T cell receptor beta chains share one sample of origin, sequenced in a study of cytomegalovirus exposure and HLA in healthy donors (dated by TCRdb to about 2017). The library relied on the immunoSEQ multiplex PCR assay. TCRdb provides this immuneACCESS table in a form limited to in-frame rearrangements. Some clones are lacking; in checked studies, under half of them reflect an unresolved V gene, and why the rest are absent is not known. The table for this sample lists about 120,000 clones; 88% of them were counted only once. Together, the top ten hold about 1.8% of the sample. The specimen sequenced was PBMCs. The receptors derive from a man aged 18 to 35 in good health and CMV-seronegative.

V and J are TRBV27 and TRBJ1-4; tentatively, D is TRBD1 (6 bases). Germline CDR1 and CDR2: MNHEY and SMNVEV (reference sequence). There are 16 residues in the CDR3. Trimming shortened V by 5 bases and J by 5 bases, and 18 bases separated the two germline ends. DNA of the CDR3: TGTGCCAGCAGTACCGGGTTGGGGGCCCGCAATGAAAAACTGTTTTTT. As protein: CASSTGLGARNEKLFF.

This chain links TRBV6-5 with TRBJ2-7; the D gene is possibly TRBD1 (5 bases). Trimming cost V 0 bases and J 3 bases, with 12 bases left between them. Germline V gene sequence: CDR1 MNHEY, CDR2 SVGAGI. This CDR3 has 15 amino acids. CDR3 sequence: CASSYSGRLVYEQYF. CDR3 coding DNA: TGTGCCAGCAGTTACTCGGGGCGGCTAGTCTACGAGCAGTACTTC.

The V call is TRBV29-1, the J call TRBJ2-5; 8 positions agree with TRBD1. The CDR3 is made up of 15 amino acids. V lost 0 bases to trimming and J lost 2 bases; unmatched junction nucleotides: 5. The germline gives CDR1 SQVTM, CDR2 ANQGSEA. For the CDR3, the DNA is TGCAGCGTTGAAGAGGACAGGGACACACAAGAGACCCAGTACTTC. Translating it yields CSVEEDRDTQETQYF. The full variable domain, with the rest looked up from reference TRBV29-1 and TRBJ2-5, is SAVISQKPSRDICQRGTSLTIQCQVDSQVTMMFWYRQQPGQSLTLIATANQGSEATYESGFVIDKFPISRPNLTFSTLTVSNMSPEDSSIYLCSVEEDRDTQETQYFGPGTRLLVL.

In this sample, this clone turned up a few times. The genes are TRBV28 and TRBJ2-7; 8 bases line up with TRBD1. V lost 7 bases to trimming and J lost 0 bases; unmatched junction nucleotides: 5. Germline V CDR1 and CDR2: MDHEN, SYDVKM. This CDR3 spans 14 amino acids. In nucleotides, the CDR3 is TGTGCCAGCATCCGGACAGGGAGCTCCTACGAGCAGTACTTC. The encoded protein is CASIRTGSSYEQYF.

This chain connects TRBV29-1 to TRBJ2-5; 10 positions match TRBD1. The CDR3 consists of 14 residues. The trim removed 7 bases at V and 5 bases at J, leaving 10 bases unmatched. The germline CDR1 and CDR2 sequences are SQVTM and ANQGSEA. The CDR3 coding sequence is TGCAGCGCTAGTCATTGGGACAGGGGTGAGACCCAGTACTTC. Translating gives CSASHWDRGETQYF.

The rearrangement uses TRBV6-4 and TRBJ2-3; no clear D. The CDR3 runs 14 residues. V was pared by 4 bases and J by 0 bases, with 8 bases between. Per the germline V gene, CDR1 is MRHNA and CDR2 is SNTAGT. The CDR3 is CASSVQISTDTQYF. CDR3 DNA: TGTGCCAGCAGTGTACAGATTAGCACAGATACGCAGTATTTT.

This chain uses TRBV9 with TRBJ2-2; D call uncertain. CDR1 SGDLS and CDR2 YYNGEE come from the germline V gene. CDR3 length: 15 amino acids. V gave up 0 bases and J gave up 4 bases, with 10 bases separating them. The CDR3 nucleotides read TGTGCCAGCAGCGTAGTCAGCGATGGCACCGGGGAGCTGTTTTTT. Translated: CASSVVSDGTGELFF.

V gene TRBV4-1 combines with J gene TRBJ2-7, with D uncertain. The CDR3 has 14 amino acids. The germline gives CDR1 MGHRA, CDR2 YSYEKL. Trimming shortened V by 1 base and J by 3 bases, and 10 bases separated the two germline ends. CDR3 protein: CASSQGGKSYEQYF. CDR3 sequence (DNA): TGCGCCAGCAGCCAAGGCGGAAAAAGCTACGAGCAGTACTTC.

V gene TRBV7-9 combines with J gene TRBJ2-7; D call uncertain. This CDR3 is 13 amino acids long. The V gene's germline CDR1 is SEHNR and CDR2 FQNEAQ (reference sequence). V gave up 5 bases and J gave up 5 bases, with 13 bases separating them. The CDR3 sequence: CASSQLKAHEQYF. The CDR3 nucleotides read TGTGCCAGCAGCCAACTTAAAGCGCACGAGCAGTACTTC.

The rearrangement uses TRBV11-2 and TRBJ2-1; D is ambiguous. The V and J ends lost 5 bases and 5 bases respectively, with 19 bases between them. This CDR3 spans 16 amino acids. Germline values: CDR1 SGHAT, CDR2 FQNNGV. CDR3 amino acids: CASSPLLRVQNNEQFF. In nucleotides, the CDR3 is TGTGCCAGCAGCCCCCTCTTAAGAGTCCAAAACAATGAGCAGTTCTTC.

The genes are TRBV7-2 and TRBJ1-1; 9 positions agree with TRBD1. Trimming took 5 bases from V and 4 from J; bases not matched to a gene: 8. This CDR3 contains 15 residues. Germline CDR1 is SGHTA and CDR2 is FQGNSA. The CDR3 spells CASSGITGGVTEAFF. The CDR3 coding sequence is TGTGCCAGCAGCGGAATAACAGGGGGCGTCACTGAAGCTTTCTTT.

The gene calls are TRBV6-4 and TRBJ2-4; tentative D call: TRBD2 (6 bases). The V gene lost 6 bases and the J gene lost 0 bases, with 15 bases spanning the gap. The CDR3 contains 16 residues. CDR1 and CDR2 from the germline V gene are MRHNA and SNTAGT. Here the CDR3 reads CASREDYLLAKNIQYF. CDR3 nucleotides: TGTGCCAGCAGAGAGGACTACCTACTAGCCAAAAACATTCAGTACTTC.

The chain is built from TRBV18 and TRBJ2-3; 13 bases line up with TRBD2. After removal of 2 bases from V and 6 bases from J, the junction contained 8 bases not matched to a gene. Germline V lookup: CDR1 KGHSH, CDR2 LQKENI. This CDR3 has 17 amino acids. The CDR3 nucleotides read TGTGCCAGCTCACCATCCGGACTAGCGGGAGTGGGGGATACGCAGTATTTT. Encoded protein: CASSPSGLAGVGDTQYF.

The rearrangement uses TRBV19 and TRBJ2-2, with TRBD1 matching 8 bases. Germline lookup yields CDR1 LNHDA and CDR2 SQIVND (reference sequence). The CDR3 runs 13 residues. V was clipped by 5 bases and J by 6 bases; unmatched bases: 2. CDR3 coding DNA: TGTGCCAGTAGTCCACAGGGGGCCGGGGAGCTGTTTTTT. Translating it yields CASSPQGAGELFF.

V usage is TRBV5-1 and J usage is TRBJ2-7; TRBD2 agrees at 8 bases. There are 15 residues in the CDR3. J was trimmed by 2 bases and V by 4 bases; bases with no gene match: 8. Germline V gene sequence: CDR1 SGHRS, CDR2 YFSETQ. Here the CDR3 DNA reads TGCGCCAGCAGCCGGGAGGGGGGACCTCCCTACGAGCAGTACTTC. This codes for CASSREGGPPYEQYF. Complete variable domain (other parts from reference TRBV5-1 and TRBJ2-7): KAGVTQTPRYLIKTRGQQVTLSCSPISGHRSVSWYQQTPGQGLQFLFEYFSETQRNKGNFPGRFSGRQFSNSRSEMNVSTLELGDSALYLCASSREGGPPYEQYFGPGTRLTVT.

The V gene is TRBV28, the J gene TRBJ1-2; the D gene is possibly TRBD1 (6 bases). The V end was cut by 8 bases, the J end by 8 bases, with 18 bases between. CDR1 is MDHEN, CDR2 SYDVKM, per germline. This CDR3 contains 13 residues. Here the CDR3 reads CASGSTGYRGYTF. The DNA of the CDR3 is TGTGCCAGCGGATCAACAGGGTACCGAGGCTACACCTTC.

The rearrangement links TRBV4-3 to TRBJ2-3, with D possibly being TRBD2 (7 bases). The V gene lost 4 bases and the J gene lost 9 bases, with 11 bases spanning the gap. The CDR3 totals 12 residues. The germline CDR1 and CDR2 sequences are LGHNA and YSLEER. This CDR3 reads CASSPAGATQYF. The CDR3 bases are TGCGCCAGCAGCCCGGCGGGGGCCACGCAGTATTTT.

The rearrangement joins TRBV7-6 to TRBJ1-4, with 11 bases that match TRBD1. Germline values: CDR1 SGHVS, CDR2 FNYEAQ. V shed 5 bases, J shed 5 bases, and the junction held 4 bases outside the gene matches. There are 15 residues in the CDR3. The CDR3: CASSERTGGNEKLFF. The CDR3 DNA follows: TGTGCCAGCAGCGAGAGGACAGGGGGCAATGAAAAACTGTTTTTT. The full variable domain, completed using reference TRBV7-6 and TRBJ1-4, is GAGVSQSPRYKVTKRGQDVALRCDPISGHVSLYWYRQALGQGPEFLTYFNYEAQQDKSGLPNDRFSAERPEGSISTLTIQRTEQRDSAMYRCASSERTGGNEKLFFGSGTQLSVL.

This chain joins TRBV4-1 and TRBJ1-2, with TRBD1 matching 7 bases. The germline V gene encodes CDR1 MGHRA and CDR2 YSYEKL. This CDR3 is 14 amino acids long. The junction had 8 bases not matched to a gene; V was cut back by 4 bases and J by 6 bases. In nucleotides, the CDR3 is TGCGCCAGCAGCCCCATCGGACAGGCGGATGGCTACACCTTC. Its protein is CASSPIGQADGYTF.

The rearrangement joins TRBV9 to TRBJ2-7; D ambiguous. The CDR3 contains 11 residues. The V gene's germline CDR1 is SGDLS and CDR2 YYNGEE. V lost 4 bases to trimming and J lost 4 bases, with 6 bases between them. CDR3: CASSPGYEQYF. Written as DNA, the CDR3 is TGTGCCAGCAGCCCAGGATACGAGCAGTACTTC.

This clone has only one observation. The chain links TRBV6-1 to TRBJ1-4, with D uncertain. The V gene's germline CDR1 is MNHNS and CDR2 SASEGT. This CDR3 has 13 amino acids. The V end was cut by 7 bases, the J end by 6 bases, with 12 bases between. The CDR3 is CASTAEGYEKLFF. Here the CDR3 DNA reads TGTGCCAGCACTGCTGAGGGTTATGAAAAACTGTTTTTT.

V gene TRBV2 combines with J gene TRBJ1-2; D may be TRBD1 (5 bases). CDR3 size: 14 residues. V was cut by 4 bases and J by 4 bases, with 13 bases left in between. Looked up from germline, CDR1 is SNHLY and CDR2 is FYNNEI. The DNA of the CDR3 is TGTGCCAGCAGTGGCGGGGGGGGTCGCTATGGCTACACCTTC. Translation: CASSGGGGRYGYTF.

The rearrangement links TRBV5-1 to TRBJ2-1; D may be TRBD1 (6 bases). CDR3 length equals 18 residues. Per the germline V gene, CDR1 is SGHRS and CDR2 is YFSETQ. Deletions cut 4 bases from V and 0 bases from J, with 20 bases between. CDR3: CASSLPGHEVFSYNEQFF. The CDR3 DNA reads TGCGCCAGCAGCCTTCCGGGACACGAAGTCTTCTCCTACAATGAGCAGTTCTTC. Complete variable domain (other parts from reference TRBV5-1 and TRBJ2-1): KAGVTQTPRYLIKTRGQQVTLSCSPISGHRSVSWYQQTPGQGLQFLFEYFSETQRNKGNFPGRFSGRQFSNSRSEMNVSTLELGDSALYLCASSLPGHEVFSYNEQFFGPGTRLTVL.

The CDR3 sequence is CASSGASGTRNYEQYF. The CDR3, as DNA: TGTGCCAGTAGTGGAGCCTCCGGGACAAGGAACTACGAGCAGTACTTC. The chain is built from TRBV19 and TRBJ2-7; tentative D call: TRBD1 (6 bases). The V end was cut by 5 bases, the J end by 3 bases, with 20 bases between. The CDR3 contains 16 residues. CDR1 and CDR2 from the germline V gene are LNHDA and SQIVND (reference sequence). The full variable domain, in which reference TRBV19 and TRBJ2-7 provide the parts outside the CDR3, is DGGITQSPKYLFRKEGQNVTLSCEQNLNHDAMYWYRQDPGQGLRLIYYSQIVNDFQKGDIAEGYSVSREKKESFPLTVTSAQKNPTAFYLCASSGASGTRNYEQYFGPGTRLTVT.

The chain carries TRBV14 and TRBJ2-7; D is perhaps TRBD2 (5 bases). The V gene lost 4 bases and the J gene lost 2 bases, with 15 bases spanning the gap. Germline assignment: CDR1 SGHDN and CDR2 FVKESK. This CDR3 has 15 residues. The CDR3 protein is CASSPLSREPYEQYF. The CDR3 nucleotides are TGTGCCAGCAGCCCACTTTCGAGGGAGCCCTACGAGCAGTACTTC.

This chain links TRBV2 with TRBJ1-2, with D perhaps TRBD1 (5 bases). V was trimmed by 6 bases and J by 0 bases, leaving 11 bases between them. The CDR3 covers 14 residues. Germline assignment: CDR1 SNHLY and CDR2 FYNNEI. CDR3 DNA: TGTGCCAGCAGATCAGGCAGGGCTAACTATGGCTACACCTTC. It translates to CASRSGRANYGYTF. Supplemented by reference TRBV2 and TRBJ1-2, the full variable domain reads EPEVTQTPSHQVTQMGQEVILRCVPISNHLYFYWYRQILGQKVEFLVSFYNNEISEKSEIFDDQFSVERPDGSNFTLKIRSTKLEDSAMYFCASRSGRANYGYTFGSGTRLTVV.

The chain links TRBV4-1 to TRBJ2-1; 7 bases match TRBD2. After removal of 1 base from V and 15 bases from J, the junction contained 12 bases not matched to a gene. CDR3 length: 14 residues. CDR1 and CDR2 from the germline V gene are MGHRA and YSYEKL. The CDR3 nucleotides are TGCGCCAGCAGCCAAGTCTCGCGGGAGTTGACTCGGTTCTTC. Encoded protein: CASSQVSRELTRFF.

The V gene is TRBV27, the J gene TRBJ2-3, with 9 bases matching TRBD1. Trimming cost V 8 bases and J 4 bases; bases outside gene matches: 10. In germline, CDR1 is MNHEY, CDR2 SMNVEV (reference sequence). The CDR3 spans 15 residues. The CDR3 nucleotides read TGTGCCAGCGGAACGTACAGGGGGCGCCCAGATACGCAGTATTTT. It yields the protein CASGTYRGRPDTQYF.

The chain couples TRBV28 to TRBJ1-1; a possible D gene is TRBD1 (5 bases). V was cut by 3 bases and J by 0 bases, with 14 bases left in between. The germline CDR1 and CDR2 sequences are MDHEN and SYDVKM. This CDR3 is built from 16 residues. For the CDR3, the DNA is TGTGCCAGCAGTTTTCGCCAGGGCGGCATGAACACTGAAGCTTTCTTT. Encoded protein: CASSFRQGGMNTEAFF.

The chain links TRBV5-1 to TRBJ2-4, with TRBD1 matching 10 bases. CDR1 is SGHRS and CDR2 is YFSETQ in the germline V gene. This CDR3 has 17 amino acids. V was pared by 4 bases and J by 2 bases, with 9 bases of the junction left unmatched. In nucleotides, the CDR3 is TGCGCCAGCAGCCCCAAGACAGGGGGCGGGACCAAAAACATTCAGTACTTC. Residues: CASSPKTGGGTKNIQYF.